Sequencing of this T cell receptor beta chain was carried out in a study of blood T cell repertoires in COVID-19. Study overall: Material from acute and convalescent COVID-19 was sourced from the United States, Italy and Spain. T cells, B-cell-depleted T cells, or PBMCs supplied cDNA or gDNA.

This CDR3 has 18 residues. J lost 2 bases, V lost 4 bases, and 16 bases had no gene match. The germline gives CDR1 SGHNT, CDR2 YYREEE (reference sequence). Measured with immunoSEQ multiplex PCR; TCRdb has only the in-frame clones, and not every one. The sample consists of 200,000 or so clones, roughly 84% of them appearing once. The specimen was PBMCs or T cells enriched from blood (not recorded which). V and J are TRBV5-4 and TRBJ1-2; 8 positions agree with TRBD1. This clonotype was sampled from a middle-aged man who had recovered from COVID-19. The CDR3 DNA is TGTGCCAGCAGCGCACCACGGGACAGGCAACCTTCCAACTATGGCTACACCTTC. It encodes CASSAPRDRQPSNYGYTF.